This T cell receptor (beta chain) was identified in a study of OX40 agonist ivuxolimab in advanced cancers. For the study in its entirety: Ivuxolimab was a fully human IgG2 agonistic monoclonal antibody targeting the costimulatory receptor OX40 (CD134). Intravenous ivuxolimab was administered to patients every 2 weeks at six dose levels: 0.01, 0.1, 0.3, 1.5, 3 and 10 mg/kg. Of the roughly 50 dose-escalation patients, hepatocellular carcinoma was present in 19, melanoma in around 15, renal cell carcinoma in 9 and head and neck cancer in 9. In the dose-escalation cohort, approximately 80% of patients were male, and the mean age was roughly 60 years with a range of about 20 to 90. Patients were allowed to have had prior anti-PD-1, anti-PD-L1 or anti-CTLA-4 therapy, and approximately 40% of the dose-escalation patients had been treated with checkpoint inhibitors. Partial responses occurred in three dose-escalation patients, of whom one had hepatocellular carcinoma and two had cutaneous melanoma. The purpose of peripheral TCRbeta sequencing was to test whether ivuxolimab changed TCR sequence diversity and led to clonal T-cell expansion. The paper reports the monotherapy dose-escalation portion (N of about 54 patients) of the phase I ivuxolimab trial. Overall results and qualifications from the work: Partial responders in the 0.1-3.0 mg/kg groups had among the lowest normalized peripheral clonal expansion, especially among CD8+ T cells. After ivuxolimab, expanded clones were on average more numerous among CD8+ T cells than among CD4+ T cells. Low levels of normalized T-cell clonal expansion were also seen in some patients who did not respond. The antigen specificity of the clonally expanded peripheral T cells was not determined. At doses from 0.1 to 3.0 mg/kg, clonal expansion was seen in both CD4+ and CD8+ blood T cells between baseline and week 6.

The trial excluded patients who had a history of autoimmune disease or were on systemic immunosuppression. Peripheral blood for TCR sequencing was drawn from every dose cohort at baseline, at cycle 4 day 1 and at cycle 7 day 1. Samples were obtained from an open-label, multicenter, first-in-human phase I dose-escalation trial of ivuxolimab. The trial enrolled adults with locally advanced or metastatic head and neck squamous cell, hepatocellular, melanoma or renal cell carcinoma. Before TCR sequencing, CD4+ and CD8+ T cells were separately sorted from peripheral blood. Note on this clone: Its antigen is not yet known. Base qualities are not at hand, and no much larger clone is one base apart.

The CDR3 spans 17 residues, from the cysteine through the phenylalanine. The entry retains the CDR3 DNA only, 51 bases that are in frame from base 1. The germline V gene (reference sequence) supplies CDR1 SEHNR and CDR2 FQNEAQ. The germline V and J ends show losses of 3 bases and 3 bases respectively, and no gene match explains 7 bases of the junction. To sequence the TCRbeta CDR3 region, genomic DNA was isolated from the sorted cells. TCRbeta CDR3 regions were sequenced using the immunoSEQ Assay. Entries here come from immuneACCESS through TCRdb and include only in-frame sequences with V and J called. Some clones fail to appear in such tables; in the studies checked, an unresolved V gene covers under half of the shortfall, and the cause of the remainder is unknown. The sample records around 95,000 clones, approximately 93% of which are singletons. Around 0.25% of the sample is taken by the ten largest.

The receptor was isolated from an adult with an advanced solid tumor such as melanoma, head and neck, liver or kidney cancer. The sequence links TRBV7-9 to TRBJ2-6, and TRBD2 matches 8 of the central bases. The sequenced sample was CD4+ or CD8+ T cells sorted from blood, obtained in a trial of the OX40 agonist ivuxolimab. The DNA is TGTGCCAGCAGCTTGCGGGGGGTTTACTTTGGGGCCAACGTCCTGACTTTC. Translated, it gives CASSLRGVYFGANVLTF. Where the CDR3 stops, the reference TRBV7-9 and TRBJ2-6 genes take over; the full variable domain is DTGVSQNPRHKITKRGQNVTFRCDPISEHNRLYWYRQTLGQGPEFLTYFQNEAQLEKSRLLSDRFSAERPKGSFSTLEIQRTEQGDSAMYLCASSLRGVYFGANVLTFGAGSRLTVL.